The rows below give T cell receptor beta chains drawn from one sample of a study of shared clonotypes between healthy human individuals. Profiling relied on immunoSEQ multiplex PCR, and the TCRdb table lists in-frame clones only, not all of them. The data show approximately 1.9 million clones, with 90% to 95% seen just once and under 2% held by the top ten. Specimen: naive CD8+ T cells from PBMCs. Source of these receptors: a man younger than 30 in good health. Some clones in this sample may be carry-over from other donors' samples. Both conserved end residues are part of each CDR3. Fields, in order: D gene, J gene, clone size, V gene, CDR3 protein, CDR3 DNA. A D gene is named only where the DNA matches it firmly. Not all rows give a size; the values are once, few, many and, for expanded clones, a class.

.	TRBJ2-7	.	TRBV5-1	CASSLNGYEQYF	TGCGCCAGCAGCTTGAACGGTTACGAGCAGTACTTC
.	TRBJ1-1	.	TRBV28	CASSLLPYTEAFF	TGTGCCAGCAGCCTCTTACCCTACACTGAAGCTTTCTTT
.	TRBJ1-3	few	TRBV27	CASSLPTGTDSGNTIYF	TGTGCCAGCAGTTTGCCGACAGGCACAGACTCTGGAAACACCATATATTTT
TRBD1	TRBJ2-5	.	TRBV2	CASSAPRGTGDLLGTQYF	TGTGCCAGCAGCGCACCCCGGGGGACAGGGGACCTCCTCGGGACCCAGTACTTC
.	TRBJ1-1	few	TRBV4-2	CASSQTSGREAFF	TGTGCCAGCAGCCAAACGTCAGGGCGGGAAGCTTTCTTT
TRBD1	TRBJ1-5	.	TRBV6-5	CASSLGQGNQPQHF	TGTGCCAGCAGCCTCGGACAGGGGAATCAGCCCCAGCATTTT
TRBD1	TRBJ2-7	.	TRBV5-6	CASGQGAYEQYF	TGTGCGTCCGGACAGGGGGCGTACGAGCAGTACTTC
.	TRBJ1-2	.	TRBV28	CASSLGNHYGYTF	TGTGCCAGCAGTTTAGGGAACCACTATGGCTACACCTTC
.	TRBJ1-5	few	TRBV5-4	CASSLGSAGPQHF	TGTGCCAGCAGCTTGGGATCAGCGGGGCCCCAGCATTTT
TRBD2	TRBJ2-7	.	TRBV15	CATSARGSGLDPTGSYEQYF	TGTGCCACCAGCGCCAGGGGCTCGGGACTAGACCCCACGGGCTCCTACGAGCAGTACTTC
TRBD1	TRBJ1-1	.	TRBV6-1	CASSGGQLLYMNTEAFF	TGTGCCAGCAGTGGGGGACAGCTACTCTATATGAACACTGAAGCTTTCTTT
.	TRBJ1-4	once	TRBV27	CASAPGMSNEKLFF	TGTGCCAGCGCACCCGGGATGTCTAATGAAAAACTGTTTTTT
.	TRBJ1-1	.	TRBV15	CATSDRVTEAFF	TGTGCCACCAGCGATCGAGTTACTGAAGCTTTCTTT
.	TRBJ2-3	.	TRBV9	CASSVGGGGTDTQYF	TGTGCCAGCAGCGTAGGAGGGGGGGGCACAGATACGCAGTATTTT
.	TRBJ1-4	.	TRBV19	CASSIPGNEREKLFF	TGTGCCAGTAGTATTCCGGGAAATGAGCGTGAAAAACTGTTTTTT
TRBD2	TRBJ2-1	.	TRBV2	CASSDYGGAYNEQFF	TGTGCCAGCAGTGATTATGGGGGGGCCTACAATGAGCAGTTCTTC
.	TRBJ2-7	.	TRBV7-9	CASSEESRIGSYEQYF	TGTGCCAGCAGCGAAGAGAGCAGAATCGGCTCCTACGAGCAGTACTTC
TRBD1	TRBJ1-2	.	TRBV7-6	CASSHIEQGQGLTF	TGTGCCAGCAGCCATATAGAGCAAGGACAGGGCCTCACCTTC
.	TRBJ2-1	.	TRBV14	CASSRVRSWGNNEQFF	TGTGCCAGCAGCCGAGTAAGAAGTTGGGGAAACAATGAGCAGTTCTTC
.	TRBJ2-3	.	TRBV6-5	CASSYVRGDTQYF	TGTGCCAGCAGTTACGTCCGGGGGGATACGCAGTATTTT
.	TRBJ2-7	once	TRBV28	CASRTSKESSYEQYF	TGTGCCAGCAGAACCTCCAAGGAAAGCTCCTACGAGCAGTACTTC
.	TRBJ1-1	once	TRBV5-6	CASSLPGTEAFF	TGTGCCAGCAGCTTGCCGGGCACTGAAGCTTTCTTT
TRBD2	TRBJ2-1	.	TRBV9	CASSVDSGSGYNEQFF	TGTGCCAGCAGCGTAGACAGCGGGAGTGGGTACAATGAGCAGTTCTTC
TRBD2	TRBJ2-1	.	TRBV15	CATSRDRGGLAYYNEQFF	TGTGCCACCAGCAGAGATCGGGGAGGGCTAGCGTATTACAATGAGCAGTTCTTC
TRBD1	TRBJ2-7	.	TRBV28	CASKGTGRGEQYF	TGTGCCAGCAAAGGGACAGGGCGAGGCGAGCAGTACTTC
TRBD1	TRBJ2-7	.	TRBV5-4	CASSWGQGSYEQYF	TGTGCCAGCAGCTGGGGACAGGGGTCGTACGAGCAGTACTTC
.	TRBJ1-1	.	TRBV27	CASSLFSGALDTEAFF	TGTGCCAGCAGTTTATTCTCCGGGGCCCTGGACACTGAAGCTTTCTTT
TRBD2	TRBJ2-5	.	TRBV11-2	CASSRTSGGQETQYF	TGTGCCAGCAGCCGGACTAGCGGGGGCCAAGAGACCCAGTACTTC
.	TRBJ2-1	.	TRBV28	CASSFISYNEQFF	TGTGCCAGCAGTTTTATCTCCTACAATGAGCAGTTCTTC
.	TRBJ2-6	.	TRBV27	CASSLSRGAFGLTF	TGTGCCAGCAGTTTATCCCGCGGGGCCTTCGGCCTGACTTTC
.	TRBJ2-2	.	TRBV4-1	CASSFRASNTGELFF	TGCGCCAGCAGCTTCCGGGCCTCAAACACCGGGGAGCTGTTTTTT
.	TRBJ2-7	.	TRBV6-5	CASSYDGSSYEQYF	TGTGCCAGCAGTTACGACGGGAGCTCCTACGAGCAGTACTTC
.	TRBJ2-7	once	TRBV18	CASSPQGQRWHEQYF	TGTGCCAGCTCACCACAGGGACAACGCTGGCACGAGCAGTACTTC
.	TRBJ2-2	.	TRBV27	CASSFASRTGELFF	TGTGCCAGCAGTTTTGCTAGCAGGACCGGGGAGCTGTTTTTT
.	TRBJ2-7	.	TRBV6-1	CASSEGVDRSYEQYF	TGTGCCAGCAGTGAAGGGGTCGACAGGAGCTACGAGCAGTACTTC
.	TRBJ2-7	.	TRBV9	CASSVGGQPYEQYF	TGTGCCAGCAGCGTAGGAGGACAGCCCTACGAGCAGTACTTC
TRBD1	TRBJ1-1	once	TRBV28	CASTLDRGPAEAFF	TGTGCCAGCACCTTGGACAGGGGGCCTGCTGAAGCTTTCTTT
.	TRBJ1-1	.	TRBV28	CASSLVRDTEAFF	TGTGCCAGCAGCCTCGTTAGGGACACTGAAGCTTTCTTT
.	TRBJ2-2	.	TRBV10-3	CAIRAPATGELFF	TGTGCCATCAGGGCCCCGGCCACCGGGGAGCTGTTTTTT
.	TRBJ2-7	once	TRBV5-6	CASSLAGLEQYF	TGTGCCAGCAGCTTGGCGGGTCTTGAGCAGTACTTC
TRBD1	TRBJ1-1	.	TRBV28	CASSPGQGSTEAFF	TGTGCCAGCAGCCCCGGACAGGGAAGCACTGAAGCTTTCTTT